The rows below give T cell receptor beta chains drawn from one sample of a study of cytomegalovirus exposure and HLA in healthy donors. Profiling relied on immunoSEQ multiplex PCR, and the TCRdb table lists in-frame clones only, not all of them. The table includes some 130,000 clones, around 77% detected once. The sample taken for sequencing was PBMCs. The receptors shown here come from a man aged 30-40 years in good health. CDR3s include the opening cysteine and the closing phenylalanine or tryptophan. The order of the fields is CDR3 protein, CDR3 DNA, J gene, clone size, D gene, V gene. D genes are given only for firm matches. Not all rows give a size; the values are once, few, many and, for expanded clones, a class.

CASSYTTGDYEQYF | TGCGCCAGCAGTTACACCACAGGGGACTACGAGCAGTACTTC | TRBJ2-7 | few | TRBD1 | TRBV5-1
CASRNQGAREQYF | TGTGCCAGCAGAAATCAGGGGGCGCGCGAGCAGTACTTC | TRBJ2-7 | . | TRBD1 | TRBV27
CASSGTQGSLNEKLFF | TGTGCCAGCAGCGGCACTCAGGGTTCCCTGAATGAAAAACTGTTTTTT | TRBJ1-4 | once | . | TRBV7-9
CASSPGTGRAGELFF | TGTGCCAGCAGCCCCGGGACAGGAAGAGCCGGGGAGCTGTTTTTT | TRBJ2-2 | . | TRBD1 | TRBV5-8
CASSIVILARGYNEQFF | TGTGCCAGTAGTATAGTCATACTAGCGAGAGGCTACAATGAGCAGTTCTTC | TRBJ2-1 | once | TRBD2 | TRBV19
CATSRDLNTGELFF | TGTGCCACCAGCAGAGACCTTAACACCGGGGAGCTGTTTTTT | TRBJ2-2 | . | . | TRBV15
CAWSVPGRGVTEAFF | TGTGCCTGGAGTGTACCTGGCAGGGGGGTGACTGAAGCTTTCTTT | TRBJ1-1 | . | TRBD1 | TRBV30
CASSFGGERNEQFF | TGTGCCAGCAGTTTCGGAGGGGAAAGGAATGAGCAGTTCTTC | TRBJ2-1 | few | . | TRBV27
CASSYYAGTGSEQYF | TGCGCCAGCAGCTACTACGCCGGGACAGGGTCCGAGCAGTACTTC | TRBJ2-7 | . | TRBD1 | TRBV4-1
CATGTPGGEQFF | TGTGCCACCGGTACCCCGGGGGGTGAGCAGTTCTTC | TRBJ2-1 | . | TRBD2 | TRBV6-1
CASSARQGDSYEQYF | TGTGCCAGCTCAGCTCGACAGGGGGACTCCTACGAGCAGTACTTC | TRBJ2-7 | few | TRBD1 | TRBV18
CASSPLLVQETQYF | TGTGCCAGCAGTCCTCTACTAGTCCAAGAGACCCAGTACTTC | TRBJ2-5 | . | . | TRBV2
CASSLGGSGANVLTF | TGTGCCAGCAGCCTAGGGGGCTCTGGGGCCAACGTCCTGACTTTC | TRBJ2-6 | . | . | TRBV28
CASSIAQGAYEQYF | TGTGCCAGTAGTATAGCCCAGGGGGCCTACGAGCAGTACTTC | TRBJ2-7 | . | TRBD1 | TRBV19
CASRPRGETGGYTF | TGTGCCAGCAGACCCCGGGGAGAGACGGGCGGCTACACCTTC | TRBJ1-2 | . | . | TRBV28